A single T cell receptor beta chain is shown here with its context. Data came from immunoSEQ multiplex PCR; TCRdb stores just in-frame clones and leaves some out. The sample holds approximately 94,000 clones, 80% to 95% seen once. The data were obtained in a study of T cell changes during pregnancy in multiple sclerosis. V lost 6 bases to trimming and J lost 4 bases, with 7 bases between them. The CDR3 spans 12 residues. Looked up from germline, CDR1 is SNHLY and CDR2 is FYNNEI. This sample comprised peripheral blood, obtained after pregnancy. The source of this sequence is a female donor with multiple sclerosis, enrolled in a pregnancy study. The chain carries TRBV2 and TRBJ1-5; D perhaps matches TRBD1 (5 bases). CDR3 sequence reads: CASSGGNQPQHF. CDR3 DNA: TGTGCCAGCAGCGGGGGGAATCAGCCCCAGCATTTT.